This is a list of T cell receptor beta chains from one sample in a study of blood T cell repertoires in COVID-19. Sequencing used immunoSEQ multiplex PCR; TCRdb keeps in-frame clones, though not all of them. The sample consists of about 170,000 clones, about 91% of them appearing once. Sequenced sample: PBMCs or T cells enriched from blood (not recorded which). The receptors were gathered from a woman under 30 who had recovered from COVID-19. Each CDR3 is given with its conserved first and last residue. Each record gives: J gene, D gene, clone size, V gene, CDR3 DNA, CDR3 protein. A D gene is named only where the DNA matches it firmly. Some rows mark clone size as missing; the rest say once, few, many or name a class of expanded clone.

J gene: TRBJ2-2; D gene: TRBD2; clone size: -; V gene: TRBV6-1; CDR3 DNA: TGTGCCAGCAGTGACGGTAGCGGGAGCGGGGAGCTGTTTTTT; CDR3 protein: CASSDGSGSGELFF
J gene: TRBJ1-1; D gene: TRBD1; clone size: -; V gene: TRBV4-1; CDR3 DNA: TGCGCCAGCAGCCCGACAGGGGCTGAAGCTTTCTTT; CDR3 protein: CASSPTGAEAFF
J gene: TRBJ2-7; D gene: -; clone size: -; V gene: TRBV11-2; CDR3 DNA: TGTGCCAGCAGCTTAGACGTGGGGACTTACTACGAGCAGTACTTC; CDR3 protein: CASSLDVGTYYEQYF
J gene: TRBJ1-1; D gene: -; clone size: -; V gene: TRBV30; CDR3 DNA: TGTGCCTGGACTCCCTTCCAGACTGAAGCTTTCTTT; CDR3 protein: CAWTPFQTEAFF
J gene: TRBJ1-2; D gene: -; clone size: once; V gene: TRBV2; CDR3 DNA: TGTGCCAGCAGTTCCCGGGGGTATGGCTACACCTTC; CDR3 protein: CASSSRGYGYTF
J gene: TRBJ1-6; D gene: -; clone size: few; V gene: TRBV28; CDR3 DNA: TGTGCCAGCAGTTCAGGGCCGGCCGGGAATTCACCCCTCCACTTT; CDR3 protein: CASSSGPAGNSPLHF
J gene: TRBJ2-6; D gene: -; clone size: -; V gene: TRBV5-1; CDR3 DNA: TGCGCCAGCAGCTTTGGGAGCTCTGGGGCCAACGTCCTGACTTTC; CDR3 protein: CASSFGSSGANVLTF
J gene: TRBJ1-2; D gene: TRBD1; clone size: -; V gene: TRBV4-1; CDR3 DNA: TGCGCCAGCAGCTGGACAGGACTTAACTATGGCTACACCTTC; CDR3 protein: CASSWTGLNYGYTF
J gene: TRBJ2-7; D gene: TRBD2; clone size: -; V gene: TRBV7-2; CDR3 DNA: TGTGCCAGCAGCTTAGGAGCGGGAGGGCCCTACGAGCAGTACTTC; CDR3 protein: CASSLGAGGPYEQYF
J gene: TRBJ1-3; D gene: TRBD1; clone size: -; V gene: TRBV3-1/TRBV3-2; CDR3 DNA: TGTGCCAGCAGCCGATGGCGGGGACAGGACTCTGGAAACACCATATATTTT; CDR3 protein: CASSRWRGQDSGNTIYF
J gene: TRBJ2-7; D gene: TRBD1; clone size: -; V gene: TRBV5-1; CDR3 DNA: TGCGCCAGCAGCTCGACCTCGGGACAGGGTTACGAGCAGTACTTC; CDR3 protein: CASSSTSGQGYEQYF
J gene: TRBJ1-1; D gene: TRBD1; clone size: -; V gene: TRBV6-2/TRBV6-3; CDR3 DNA: TGTGCCAGCAGCACGACAGGGGAGGGGACTGAAGCTTTCTTT; CDR3 protein: CASSTTGEGTEAFF
J gene: TRBJ2-7; D gene: -; clone size: -; V gene: TRBV14; CDR3 DNA: TGTGCCAGCAGCCAAGTCTGGCTAGACCAATCCTACGAGCAGTACTTC; CDR3 protein: CASSQVWLDQSYEQYF
J gene: TRBJ2-7; D gene: -; clone size: -; V gene: TRBV4-1; CDR3 DNA: TGCGCCAGCAGCCAAGATACAGGGCCTCGTTCCTACGAGCAGTACTTC; CDR3 protein: CASSQDTGPRSYEQYF
J gene: TRBJ2-7; D gene: TRBD1; clone size: once; V gene: TRBV10-3; CDR3 DNA: TGTGCCATCAGTGAGGGGGGGGACAGGGCCGGTAGATACGGGCAGTACTTC; CDR3 protein: CAISEGGDRAGRYGQYF
J gene: TRBJ2-1; D gene: TRBD2; clone size: few; V gene: TRBV18; CDR3 DNA: TGTGCCAGCTCACCAACAGGACTAGCGGACAATGAGCAGTTCTTC; CDR3 protein: CASSPTGLADNEQFF
J gene: TRBJ2-5; D gene: -; clone size: -; V gene: TRBV6-5; CDR3 DNA: TGTGCCAGCAGTTACGGCGGGGTCCAAGAGACCCAGTACTTC; CDR3 protein: CASSYGGVQETQYF
J gene: TRBJ1-5; D gene: -; clone size: -; V gene: TRBV28; CDR3 DNA: TGTGCCATCTTCTCGATCGGTCAGCCCCAGCATTTT; CDR3 protein: CAIFSIGQPQHF
J gene: TRBJ2-1; D gene: TRBD1; clone size: once; V gene: TRBV27; CDR3 DNA: TGTGCCAGCAGTCCCCGGGACAGACAAAACAATGAGCAGTTCTTC; CDR3 protein: CASSPRDRQNNEQFF
J gene: TRBJ2-7; D gene: TRBD2; clone size: -; V gene: TRBV5-1; CDR3 DNA: TGCGCCAGCAGCCCCTTAGCGGGAGGGCCCTCCTACGAGCAGTACTTC; CDR3 protein: CASSPLAGGPSYEQYF
J gene: TRBJ2-1; D gene: TRBD2; clone size: -; V gene: TRBV7-2; CDR3 DNA: TGTGCCAGCAGCTCCCAGCGAACCGGGACTAGGGTGTACAATGAGCAGTTCTTC; CDR3 protein: CASSSQRTGTRVYNEQFF
J gene: TRBJ1-5; D gene: -; clone size: -; V gene: TRBV7-9; CDR3 DNA: TGTGCCAGCAGCCTAGGGGGGGTCAATCAGCCCCAGCATTTT; CDR3 protein: CASSLGGVNQPQHF
J gene: TRBJ2-7; D gene: -; clone size: -; V gene: TRBV6-1; CDR3 DNA: TGTGCCAGCAGTGACCCGTCGGGCGAGCAGTACTTC; CDR3 protein: CASSDPSGEQYF
J gene: TRBJ2-1; D gene: TRBD2; clone size: -; V gene: TRBV2; CDR3 DNA: TGTGCCAGCAGCGTTCGACTAGCGGAAGCTGAGCAGTTCTTC; CDR3 protein: CASSVRLAEAEQFF